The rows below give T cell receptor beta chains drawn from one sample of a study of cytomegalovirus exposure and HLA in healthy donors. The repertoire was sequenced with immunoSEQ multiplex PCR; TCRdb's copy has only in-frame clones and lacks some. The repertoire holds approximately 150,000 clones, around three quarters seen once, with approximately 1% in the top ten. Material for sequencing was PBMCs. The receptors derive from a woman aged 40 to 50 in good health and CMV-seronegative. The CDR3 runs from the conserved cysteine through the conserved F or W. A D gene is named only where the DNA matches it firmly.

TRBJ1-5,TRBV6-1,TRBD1,CASSEARDSGSQPQHF,TGTGCCAGCAGTGAAGCGAGGGACAGTGGTTCTCAGCCCCAGCATTTT
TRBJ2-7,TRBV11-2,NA,CASSLDANSYEQYF,TGTGCCAGCAGCTTAGACGCTAACTCCTACGAGCAGTACTTC
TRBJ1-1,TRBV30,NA,CAWSGGRANTEAFF,TGTGCCTGGAGTGGGGGGAGGGCGAACACTGAAGCTTTCTTT
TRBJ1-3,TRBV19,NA,CASGNTGNTIYF,TGTGCCAGCGGGAACACTGGAAACACCATATATTTT
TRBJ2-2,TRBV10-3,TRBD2,CAISESNPGGSVGGELFF,TGTGCCATCAGTGAGTCGAACCCGGGCGGGAGTGTTGGCGGGGAGCTGTTTTTT
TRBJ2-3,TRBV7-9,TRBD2,CASSPRTSDTDTQYF,TGTGCCAGCAGCCCGAGGACTAGCGACACAGATACGCAGTATTTT
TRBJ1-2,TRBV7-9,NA,CASSLAGGVRAAYGYTF,TGTGCCAGCAGCTTAGCAGGGGGAGTGAGGGCCGCCTATGGCTACACCTTC
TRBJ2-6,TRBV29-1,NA,CSALGRDSGANVLTF,TGCAGCGCCCTGGGCCGAGACTCTGGGGCCAACGTCCTGACTTTC
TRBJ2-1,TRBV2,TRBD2,CASNSKREGTGKQFF,TGTGCCAGCAATTCAAAGCGGGAGGGAACGGGTAAGCAGTTCTTC
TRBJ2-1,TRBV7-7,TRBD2,CASSSGTSGYNEQFF,TGTGCTAGCAGCTCCGGGACTAGCGGTTACAATGAGCAGTTCTTC
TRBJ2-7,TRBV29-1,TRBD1,CSVRQGTYEQYF,TGCAGCGTGAGACAGGGGACCTACGAGCAGTACTTC